The clone carrying this T cell receptor beta chain has just one count. What it binds is not known. The sample is drawn from a study of identical twins' blood T cells. Study observations and caveats: Twin repertoire similarity may partly reflect shared environment.

V shed 2 bases and J 4 bases; nucleotides not matched to a gene: 4. The CDR3 runs to 14 residues. Germline CDR1 ENHRY, CDR2 SYGVKD. Each TCR cDNA library carried sample-specific barcodes on both ends. Under the authors' procedure: Each library had roughly 2.2 to 3.6 million CDR3 reads and about 95,000 to nearly 550,000 clonotypes. TCRdb reprocessed the 5' RACE reads via MiXCR and lists one record per CDR3 protein. The V and J calls, along with clone size, are taken from TCRdb and not from the paper's own processing. This sample has a few hundred thousand distinct CDR3 sequences; 28% occur once, and the top ten carry around 5.6%.

The sample comprised PBMCs. The receptor was isolated from a woman aged 18-55 years in good health. V usage is TRBV10-3 and J usage is TRBJ2-7; 8 nucleotides line up with TRBD2. The CDR3 spells CAISERLASYEQYF. The CDR3 DNA sequence: TGTGCCATCAGTGAGAGACTAGCGTCGTACGAGCAGTACTTC.